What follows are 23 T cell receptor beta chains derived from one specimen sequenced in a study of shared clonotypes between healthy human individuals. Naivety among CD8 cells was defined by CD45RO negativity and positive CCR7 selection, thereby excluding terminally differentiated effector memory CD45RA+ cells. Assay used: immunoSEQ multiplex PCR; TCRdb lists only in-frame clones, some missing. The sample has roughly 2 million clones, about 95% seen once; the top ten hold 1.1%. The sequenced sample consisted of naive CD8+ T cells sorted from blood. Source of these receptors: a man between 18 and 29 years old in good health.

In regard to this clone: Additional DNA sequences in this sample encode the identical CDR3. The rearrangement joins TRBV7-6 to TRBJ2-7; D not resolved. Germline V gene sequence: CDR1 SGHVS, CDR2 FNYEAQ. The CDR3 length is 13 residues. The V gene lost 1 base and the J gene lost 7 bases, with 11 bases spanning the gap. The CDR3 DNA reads TGTGCCAGCAGCTTAGGGCCCCTTGGGGAGCAGTACTTC. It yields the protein CASSLGPLGEQYF.

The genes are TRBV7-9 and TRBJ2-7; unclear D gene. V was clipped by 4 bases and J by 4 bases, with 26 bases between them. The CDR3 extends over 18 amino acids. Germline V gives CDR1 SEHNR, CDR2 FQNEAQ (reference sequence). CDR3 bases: TGTGCCAGCAGCTCAACCGATCCCAGACCCCCCGGGTCTTACGAGCAGTACTTC. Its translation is CASSSTDPRPPGSYEQYF.

The CDR3 coding sequence is TGTGCCAGCAGCCCTTTAGCACACACAGATACGCAGTATTTT. Translating gives CASSPLAHTDTQYF. The chain is built from TRBV11-2 and TRBJ2-3, with D uncertain. V lost 5 bases and J lost 2, with 11 bases in between. CDR1 SGHAT and CDR2 FQNNGV come from the germline V gene. This CDR3 region has 14 residues. Supplemented by reference TRBV11-2 and TRBJ2-3, the full variable domain reads EAGVAQSPRYKIIEKRQSVAFWCNPISGHATLYWYQQILGQGPKLLIQFQNNGVVDDSQLPKDRFSAERLKGVDSTLKIQPAKLEDSAVYLCASSPLAHTDTQYFGPGTRLTVL.

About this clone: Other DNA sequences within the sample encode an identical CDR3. CDR3 nucleotide sequence: TGTGCCAGTAGTAGCTTAAGCACAGATACGCAGTATTTT. Its translation: CASSSLSTDTQYF. The gene calls are TRBV19 and TRBJ2-3, with D hard to call. Per the germline V gene, CDR1 is LNHDA and CDR2 is SQIVND (reference sequence). Trimming stripped 4 bases from V and 0 bases from J, with 5 bases between. The CDR3 loop spans 13 amino acids. Looking up the rest from reference TRBV19 and TRBJ2-3 gives the full variable domain: DGGITQSPKYLFRKEGQNVTLSCEQNLNHDAMYWYRQDPGQGLRLIYYSQIVNDFQKGDIAEGYSVSREKKESFPLTVTSAQKNPTAFYLCASSSLSTDTQYFGPGTRLTVL.

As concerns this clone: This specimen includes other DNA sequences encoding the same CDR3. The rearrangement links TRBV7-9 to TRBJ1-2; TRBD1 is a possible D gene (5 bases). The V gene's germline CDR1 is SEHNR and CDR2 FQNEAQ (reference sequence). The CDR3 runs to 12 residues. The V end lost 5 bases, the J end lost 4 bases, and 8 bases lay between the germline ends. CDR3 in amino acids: CASSLDSYGYTF. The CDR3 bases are TGTGCCAGCAGCCTAGACAGCTATGGCTACACCTTC.

The CDR3 sequence is CASSFEENIQYF. CDR3 bases: TGTGCCAGCAGCTTTGAGGAAAACATTCAGTACTTC. V is TRBV5-4 and J is TRBJ2-4; D remains unclear. V was pared by 2 bases and J by 5 bases, with 5 bases between. CDR3 length: 12 amino acids. Germline V gene lookup returns CDR1 SGHNT and CDR2 YYREEE (reference sequence).

CDR3 in DNA: TGTGCCAGCAGTGAAGCGAATTCCCTCTCGAGGGGCTACACCTTC. Translated: CASSEANSLSRGYTF. The V gene is TRBV25-1, the J gene TRBJ1-2; D remains ambiguous. With 2 bases removed from V and 8 bases from J, the gap between germline ends came to 18 bases. Germline loops: CDR1 MGHDK, CDR2 SYGVNS. This CDR3 spans 15 amino acids.

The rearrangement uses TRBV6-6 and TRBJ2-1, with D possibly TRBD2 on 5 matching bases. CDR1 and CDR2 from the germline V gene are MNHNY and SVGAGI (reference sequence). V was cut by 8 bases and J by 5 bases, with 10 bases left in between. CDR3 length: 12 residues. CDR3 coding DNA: TGTGCCAGCGATTCCGGGAACAATGAGCAGTTCTTC. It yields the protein CASDSGNNEQFF.

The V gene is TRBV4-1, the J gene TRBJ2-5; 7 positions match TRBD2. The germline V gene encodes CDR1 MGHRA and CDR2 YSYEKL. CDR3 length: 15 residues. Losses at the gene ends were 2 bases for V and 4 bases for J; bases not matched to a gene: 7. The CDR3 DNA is TGCGCCAGCAGCCAAATCGGACTAGGTGGAGAGACCCAGTACTTC. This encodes CASSQIGLGGETQYF.

Written as DNA, the CDR3 is TGCGCCAGCAGCCCGGGACTAGCGGTCCTAGAGACCCAGTACTTC. It specifies CASSPGLAVLETQYF. The gene calls are TRBV4-1 and TRBJ2-5, with TRBD2 matching over 11 bases. V shed 4 bases, J shed 4 bases, and the junction held 5 bases outside the gene matches. Germline CDR1 is MGHRA and CDR2 is YSYEKL. The CDR3 runs 15 residues.

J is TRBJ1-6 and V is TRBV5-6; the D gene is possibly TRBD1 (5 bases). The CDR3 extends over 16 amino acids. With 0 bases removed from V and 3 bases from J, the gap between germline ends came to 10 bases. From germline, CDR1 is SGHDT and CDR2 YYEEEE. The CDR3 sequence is CASSLAWGDYNSPLHF. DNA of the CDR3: TGTGCCAGCAGCTTGGCTTGGGGGGACTATAATTCACCCCTCCACTTT.

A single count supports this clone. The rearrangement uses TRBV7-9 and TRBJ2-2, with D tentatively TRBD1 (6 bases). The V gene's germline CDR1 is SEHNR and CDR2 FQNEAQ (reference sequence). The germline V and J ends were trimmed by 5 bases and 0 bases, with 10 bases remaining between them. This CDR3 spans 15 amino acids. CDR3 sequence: CASSRQVANTGELFF. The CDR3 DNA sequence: TGTGCCAGCAGCCGACAGGTTGCGAACACCGGGGAGCTGTTTTTT. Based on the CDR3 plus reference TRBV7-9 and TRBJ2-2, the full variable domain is DTGVSQNPRHKITKRGQNVTFRCDPISEHNRLYWYRQTLGQGPEFLTYFQNEAQLEKSRLLSDRFSAERPKGSFSTLEIQRTEQGDSAMYLCASSRQVANTGELFFGEGSRLTVL.

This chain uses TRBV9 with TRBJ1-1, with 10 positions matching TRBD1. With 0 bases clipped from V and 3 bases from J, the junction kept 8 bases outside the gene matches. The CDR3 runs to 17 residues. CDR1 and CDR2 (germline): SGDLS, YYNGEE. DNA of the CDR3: TGTGCCAGCAGCGTAGTTCCCGGGACAGGGGTTGACACTGAAGCTTTCTTT. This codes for CASSVVPGTGVDTEAFF.

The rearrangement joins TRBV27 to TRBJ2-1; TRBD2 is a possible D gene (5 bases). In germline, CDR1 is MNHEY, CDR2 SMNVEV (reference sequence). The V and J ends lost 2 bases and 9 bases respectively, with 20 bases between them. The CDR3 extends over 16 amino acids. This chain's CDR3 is CASSLVAGGRRTEQFF. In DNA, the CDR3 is TGTGCCAGCAGTTTAGTTGCGGGCGGCCGCCGGACTGAGCAGTTCTTC.

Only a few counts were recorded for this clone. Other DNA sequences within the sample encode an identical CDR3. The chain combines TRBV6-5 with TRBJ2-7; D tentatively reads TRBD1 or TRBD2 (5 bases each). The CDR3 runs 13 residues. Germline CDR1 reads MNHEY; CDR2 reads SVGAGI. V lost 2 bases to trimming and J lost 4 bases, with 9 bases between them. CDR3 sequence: CASSYGDGYEQYF. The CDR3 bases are TGTGCCAGCAGTTACGGGGACGGTTACGAGCAGTACTTC.

CDR3: CASSVGLGNNEQFF. In DNA form, the CDR3 reads TGTGCCAGCAGCGTGGGTCTAGGTAACAATGAGCAGTTCTTC. The genes are TRBV9 and TRBJ2-1; D is undetermined. Germline V lookup: CDR1 SGDLS, CDR2 YYNGEE. There are 14 residues in the CDR3. Trimming took 2 bases from V and 5 from J, leaving 11 bases between them.

The CDR3 nucleotides are TGTGCCAGCAGTTTCGGGGTTTACACTGAAGCTTTCTTT. This gives the protein CASSFGVYTEAFF. The chain joins TRBV28 to TRBJ1-1; D remains ambiguous. The V end lost 3 bases, the J end lost 3 bases, and 8 bases lay between the germline ends. Germline-derived CDR1 and CDR2 are MDHEN and SYDVKM. The length of the CDR3 is 13 residues.

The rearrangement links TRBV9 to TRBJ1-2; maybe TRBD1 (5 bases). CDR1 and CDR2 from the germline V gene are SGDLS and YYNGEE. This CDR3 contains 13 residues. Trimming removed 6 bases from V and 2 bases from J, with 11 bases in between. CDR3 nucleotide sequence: TGTGCCAGCACCCTAGGGGAAAACTATGGCTACACCTTC. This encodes CASTLGENYGYTF.

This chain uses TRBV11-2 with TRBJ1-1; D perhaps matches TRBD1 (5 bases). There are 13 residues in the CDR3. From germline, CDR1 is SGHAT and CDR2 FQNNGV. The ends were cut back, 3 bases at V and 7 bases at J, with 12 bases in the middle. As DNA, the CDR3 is TGTGCCAGCAGCTTCGCTCGAGGGGTTGAAGCTTTCTTT. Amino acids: CASSFARGVEAFF.

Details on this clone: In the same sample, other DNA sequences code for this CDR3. The CDR3 DNA sequence: TGTGCCAGCAGCCCCCGGACAGGGGTTAGCACAGATACGCAGTATTTT. Its protein is CASSPRTGVSTDTQYF. The chain links TRBV7-9 to TRBJ2-3, with 9 bases aligning to TRBD1. Trimming cost V 5 bases and J 0 bases; bases outside gene matches: 6. In germline, CDR1 is SEHNR, CDR2 FQNEAQ (reference sequence). The CDR3 consists of 16 residues.

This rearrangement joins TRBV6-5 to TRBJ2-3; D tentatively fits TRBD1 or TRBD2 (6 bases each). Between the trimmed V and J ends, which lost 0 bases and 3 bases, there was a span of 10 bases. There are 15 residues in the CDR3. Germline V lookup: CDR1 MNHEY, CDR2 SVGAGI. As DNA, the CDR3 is TGTGCCAGCAGTTACTCATTAGGGGGGACAGATACGCAGTATTTT. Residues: CASSYSLGGTDTQYF.

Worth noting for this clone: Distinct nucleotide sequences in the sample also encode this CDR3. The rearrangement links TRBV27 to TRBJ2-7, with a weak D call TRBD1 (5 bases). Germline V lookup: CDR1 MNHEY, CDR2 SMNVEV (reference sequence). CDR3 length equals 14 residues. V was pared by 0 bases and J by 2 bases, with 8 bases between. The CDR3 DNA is TGTGCCAGCAGTTTATCAGGGGCCGCCTACGAGCAGTACTTC. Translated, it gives CASSLSGAAYEQYF.

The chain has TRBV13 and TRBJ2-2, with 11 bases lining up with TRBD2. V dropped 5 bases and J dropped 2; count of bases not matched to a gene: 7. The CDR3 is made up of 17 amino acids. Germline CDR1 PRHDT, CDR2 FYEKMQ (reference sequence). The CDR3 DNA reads TGTGCCAGCAGCCTCTTGACTAGCGGGGTCAACACCGGGGAGCTGTTTTTT. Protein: CASSLLTSGVNTGELFF.